This TCR beta chain stems from a study of shared clonotypes between healthy human individuals. Study context: The study used three CD4 naive, three CD4 memory, two CD8 naive and one CD8 memory plate per donor. Study conclusions and caveats: What naive subsets generally showed was a larger estimated richness than memory subsets showed.

On this clone itself: What it binds is not known.

V gave up 4 bases and J gave up 6 bases; unmatched junction bases: 5. The CDR3 consists of 14 residues. Germline V lookup: CDR1 SGDLS, CDR2 YYNGEE. The repertoire was sequenced with immunoSEQ multiplex PCR; TCRdb's copy has only in-frame clones and lacks some. The data contain 2 million to 2.5 million clones, under 95% of them singletons. The clonotype originates from a man between 18 and 29 years old in good health. Some clones in this sample may be carry-over from other donors' samples. Sequencing was performed on naive CD4+ T cells from PBMCs. The subset was: CD45RA+ positively selected. The chain is built from TRBV9 and TRBJ2-1; the match to TRBD1 covers 9 bases. CDR3 sequence: CASSLMDRGNEQFF. As DNA, the CDR3 is TGTGCCAGCAGCCTAATGGACAGGGGCAATGAGCAGTTCTTC.